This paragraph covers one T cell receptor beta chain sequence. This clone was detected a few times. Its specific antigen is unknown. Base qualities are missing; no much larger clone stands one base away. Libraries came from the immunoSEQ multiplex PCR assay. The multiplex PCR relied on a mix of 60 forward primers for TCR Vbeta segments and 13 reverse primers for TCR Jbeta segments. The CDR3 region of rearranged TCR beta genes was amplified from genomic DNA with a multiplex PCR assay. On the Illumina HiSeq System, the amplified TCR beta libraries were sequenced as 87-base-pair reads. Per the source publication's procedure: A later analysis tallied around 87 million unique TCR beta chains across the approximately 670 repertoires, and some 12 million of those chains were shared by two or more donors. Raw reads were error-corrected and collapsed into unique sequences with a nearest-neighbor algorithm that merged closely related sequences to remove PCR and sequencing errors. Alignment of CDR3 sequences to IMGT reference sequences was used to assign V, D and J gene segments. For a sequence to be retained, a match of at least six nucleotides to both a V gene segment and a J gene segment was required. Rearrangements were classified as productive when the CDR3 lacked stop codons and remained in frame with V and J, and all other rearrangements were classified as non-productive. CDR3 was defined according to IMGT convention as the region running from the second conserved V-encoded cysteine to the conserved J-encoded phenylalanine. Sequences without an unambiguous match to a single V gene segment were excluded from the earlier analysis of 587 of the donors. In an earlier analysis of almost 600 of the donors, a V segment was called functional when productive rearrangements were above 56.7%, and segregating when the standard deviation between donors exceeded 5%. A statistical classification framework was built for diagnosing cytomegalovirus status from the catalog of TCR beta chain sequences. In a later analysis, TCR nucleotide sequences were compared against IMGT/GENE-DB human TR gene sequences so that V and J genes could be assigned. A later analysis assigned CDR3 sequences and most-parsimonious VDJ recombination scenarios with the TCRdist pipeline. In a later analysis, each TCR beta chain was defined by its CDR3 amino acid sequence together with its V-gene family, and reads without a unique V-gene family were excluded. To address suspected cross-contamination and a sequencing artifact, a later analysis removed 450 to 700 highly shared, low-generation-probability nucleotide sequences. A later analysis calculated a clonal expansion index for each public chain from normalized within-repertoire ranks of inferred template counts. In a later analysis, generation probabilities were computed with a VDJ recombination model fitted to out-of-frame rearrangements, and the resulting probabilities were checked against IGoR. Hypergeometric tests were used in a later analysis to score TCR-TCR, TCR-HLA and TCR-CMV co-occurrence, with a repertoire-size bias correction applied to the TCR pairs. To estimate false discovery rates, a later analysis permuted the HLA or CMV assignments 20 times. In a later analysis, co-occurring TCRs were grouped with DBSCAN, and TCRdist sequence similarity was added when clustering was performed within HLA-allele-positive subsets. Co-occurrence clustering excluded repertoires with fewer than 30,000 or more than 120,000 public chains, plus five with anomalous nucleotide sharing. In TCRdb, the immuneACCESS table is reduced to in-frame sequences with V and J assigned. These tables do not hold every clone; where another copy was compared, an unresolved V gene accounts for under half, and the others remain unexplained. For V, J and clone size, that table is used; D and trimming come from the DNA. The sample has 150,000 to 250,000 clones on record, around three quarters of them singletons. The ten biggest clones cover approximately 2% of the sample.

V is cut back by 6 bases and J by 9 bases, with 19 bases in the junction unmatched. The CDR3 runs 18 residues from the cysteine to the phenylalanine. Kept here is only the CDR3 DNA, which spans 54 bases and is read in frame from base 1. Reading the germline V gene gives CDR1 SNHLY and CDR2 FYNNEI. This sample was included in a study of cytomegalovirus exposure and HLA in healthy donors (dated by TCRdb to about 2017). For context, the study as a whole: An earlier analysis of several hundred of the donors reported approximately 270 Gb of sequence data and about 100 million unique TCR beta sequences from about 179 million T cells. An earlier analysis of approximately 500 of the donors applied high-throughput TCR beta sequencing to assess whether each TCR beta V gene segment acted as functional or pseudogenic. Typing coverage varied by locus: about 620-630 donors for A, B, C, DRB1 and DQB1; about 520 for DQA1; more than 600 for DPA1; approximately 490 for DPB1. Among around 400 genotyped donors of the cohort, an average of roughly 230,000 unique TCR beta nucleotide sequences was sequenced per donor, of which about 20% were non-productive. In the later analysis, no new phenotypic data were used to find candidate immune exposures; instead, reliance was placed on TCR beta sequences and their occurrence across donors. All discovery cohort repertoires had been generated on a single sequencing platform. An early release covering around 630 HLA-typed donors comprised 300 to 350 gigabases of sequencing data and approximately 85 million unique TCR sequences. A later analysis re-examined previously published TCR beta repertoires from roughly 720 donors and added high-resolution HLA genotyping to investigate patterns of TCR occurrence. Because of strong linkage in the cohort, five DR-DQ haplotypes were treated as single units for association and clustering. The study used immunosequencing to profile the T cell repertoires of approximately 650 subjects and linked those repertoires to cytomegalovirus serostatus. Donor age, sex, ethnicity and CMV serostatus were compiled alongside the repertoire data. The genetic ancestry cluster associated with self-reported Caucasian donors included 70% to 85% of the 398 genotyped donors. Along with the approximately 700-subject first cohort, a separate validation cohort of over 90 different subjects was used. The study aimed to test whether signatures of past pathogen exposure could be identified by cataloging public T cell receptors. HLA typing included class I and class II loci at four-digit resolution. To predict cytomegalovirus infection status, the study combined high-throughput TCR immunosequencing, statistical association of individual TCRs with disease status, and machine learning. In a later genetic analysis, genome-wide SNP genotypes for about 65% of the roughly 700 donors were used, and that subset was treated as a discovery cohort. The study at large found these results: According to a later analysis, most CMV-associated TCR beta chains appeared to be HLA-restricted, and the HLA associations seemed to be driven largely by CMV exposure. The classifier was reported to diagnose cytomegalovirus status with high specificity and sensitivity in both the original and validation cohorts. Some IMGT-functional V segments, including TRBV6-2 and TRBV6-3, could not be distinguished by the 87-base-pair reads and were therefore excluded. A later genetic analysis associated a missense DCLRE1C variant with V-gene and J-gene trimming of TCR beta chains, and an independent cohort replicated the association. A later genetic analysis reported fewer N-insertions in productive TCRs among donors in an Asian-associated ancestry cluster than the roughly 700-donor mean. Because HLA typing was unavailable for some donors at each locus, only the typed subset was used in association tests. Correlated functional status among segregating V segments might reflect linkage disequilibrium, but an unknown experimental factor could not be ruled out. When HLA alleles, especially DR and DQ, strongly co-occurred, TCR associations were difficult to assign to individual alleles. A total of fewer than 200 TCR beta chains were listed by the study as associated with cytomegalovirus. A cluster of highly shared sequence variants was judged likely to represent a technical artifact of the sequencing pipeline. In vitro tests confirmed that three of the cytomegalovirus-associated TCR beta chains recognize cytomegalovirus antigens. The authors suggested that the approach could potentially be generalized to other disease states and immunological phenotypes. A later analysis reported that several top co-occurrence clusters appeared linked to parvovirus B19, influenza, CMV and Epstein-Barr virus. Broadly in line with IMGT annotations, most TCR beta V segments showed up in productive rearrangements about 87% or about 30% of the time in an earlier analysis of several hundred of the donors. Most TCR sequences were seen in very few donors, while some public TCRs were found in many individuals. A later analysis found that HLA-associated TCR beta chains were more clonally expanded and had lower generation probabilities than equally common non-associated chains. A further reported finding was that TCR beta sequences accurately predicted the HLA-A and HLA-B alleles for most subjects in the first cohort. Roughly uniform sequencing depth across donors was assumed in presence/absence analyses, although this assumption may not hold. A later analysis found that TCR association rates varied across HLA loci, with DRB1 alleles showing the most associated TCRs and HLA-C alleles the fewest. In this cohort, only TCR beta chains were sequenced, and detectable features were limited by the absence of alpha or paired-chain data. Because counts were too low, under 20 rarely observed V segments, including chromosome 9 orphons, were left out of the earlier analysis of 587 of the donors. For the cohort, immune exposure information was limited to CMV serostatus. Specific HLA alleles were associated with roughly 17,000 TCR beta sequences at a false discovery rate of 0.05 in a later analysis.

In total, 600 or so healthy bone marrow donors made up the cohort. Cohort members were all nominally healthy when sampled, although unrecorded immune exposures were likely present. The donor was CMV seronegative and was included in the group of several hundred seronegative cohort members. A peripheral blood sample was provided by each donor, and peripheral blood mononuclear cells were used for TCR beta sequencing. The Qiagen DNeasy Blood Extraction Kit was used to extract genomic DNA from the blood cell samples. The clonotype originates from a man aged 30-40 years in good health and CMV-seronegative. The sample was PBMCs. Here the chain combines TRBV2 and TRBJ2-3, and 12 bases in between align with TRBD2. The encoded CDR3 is CASRTSSGRAILDPTQYF. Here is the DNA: TGTGCCAGCAGGACGTCTAGCGGGAGGGCCATTTTGGATCCGACGCAGTATTTT. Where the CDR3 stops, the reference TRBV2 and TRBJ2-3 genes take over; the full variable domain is EPEVTQTPSHQVTQMGQEVILRCVPISNHLYFYWYRQILGQKVEFLVSFYNNEISEKSEIFDDQFSVERPDGSNFTLKIRSTKLEDSAMYFCASRTSSGRAILDPTQYFGPGTRLTVL.